This T cell receptor beta chain was documented in a study of blood T cells in healthy people across ages. Whole-study findings and limits: Unknown CMV status may confound age-related changes in expanded clones. Researchers deemed the diversity estimates from one million T cells underestimates.

Of note for this clonotype: The antigen is unknown.

CDR1 is DFQATT and CDR2 is SNEGSKA in the germline V gene (reference sequence). Germline trimming cut 0 bases from V and 11 bases from J; bases unmatched to any gene: 7. The CDR3 sequence is 14 residues long. The second PCR ran roughly 6 to 11 cycles with a sample-barcoded 5' primer and J-beta primers. TCRdb used MiXCR to reprocess the 5' RACE reads, holding one entry per CDR3 protein. This sample yields around 800,000 distinct CDR3 sequences, of which about 53% are seen a single time; 40% to 50% belongs to the top ten. This chain uses TRBV20-1 with TRBJ2-5; 12 nucleotides agree with TRBD2. The receptor was isolated from a man aged 80 or over in good health. Sequences were obtained from blood. CDR3 in DNA: TGCAGTGCTAGAGATCCCGGACTAGCGGGAAAGCAGTACTTC. Protein product: CSARDPGLAGKQYF.